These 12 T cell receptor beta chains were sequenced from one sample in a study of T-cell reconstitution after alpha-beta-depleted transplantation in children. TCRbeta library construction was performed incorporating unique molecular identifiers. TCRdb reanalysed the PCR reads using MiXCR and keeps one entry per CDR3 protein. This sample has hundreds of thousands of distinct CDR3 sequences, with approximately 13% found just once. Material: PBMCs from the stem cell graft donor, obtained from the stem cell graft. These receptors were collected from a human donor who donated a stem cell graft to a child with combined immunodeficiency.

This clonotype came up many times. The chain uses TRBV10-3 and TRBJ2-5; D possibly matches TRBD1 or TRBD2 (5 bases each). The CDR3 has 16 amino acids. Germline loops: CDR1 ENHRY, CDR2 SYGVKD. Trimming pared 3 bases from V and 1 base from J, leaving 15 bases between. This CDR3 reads CAISDYSLGAQETQYF. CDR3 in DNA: TGTGCCATCAGTGACTATTCTCTCGGGGCCCAAGAGACCCAGTACTTC.

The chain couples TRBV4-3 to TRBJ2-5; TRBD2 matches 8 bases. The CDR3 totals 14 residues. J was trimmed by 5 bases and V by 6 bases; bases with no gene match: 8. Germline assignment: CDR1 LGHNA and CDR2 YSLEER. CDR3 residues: CASSQQLAAETQYF. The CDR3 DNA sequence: TGCGCCAGCAGTCAGCAACTAGCGGCTGAGACCCAGTACTTC.

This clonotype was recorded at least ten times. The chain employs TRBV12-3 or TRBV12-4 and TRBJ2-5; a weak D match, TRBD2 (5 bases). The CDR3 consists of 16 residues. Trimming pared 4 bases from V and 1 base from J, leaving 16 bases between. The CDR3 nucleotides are TGTGCCAGCAGTTCCGTCGCGGGCCGCACCCAAGAGACCCAGTACTTC. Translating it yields CASSSVAGRTQETQYF.

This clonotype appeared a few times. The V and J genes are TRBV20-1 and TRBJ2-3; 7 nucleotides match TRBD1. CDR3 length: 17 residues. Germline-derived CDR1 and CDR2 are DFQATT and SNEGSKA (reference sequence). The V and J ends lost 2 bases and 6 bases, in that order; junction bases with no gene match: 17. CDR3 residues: CSARTRRDSLLGDTQYF. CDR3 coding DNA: TGCAGTGCTAGAACCCGCCGGGACAGCCTCCTGGGGGATACGCAGTATTTT.

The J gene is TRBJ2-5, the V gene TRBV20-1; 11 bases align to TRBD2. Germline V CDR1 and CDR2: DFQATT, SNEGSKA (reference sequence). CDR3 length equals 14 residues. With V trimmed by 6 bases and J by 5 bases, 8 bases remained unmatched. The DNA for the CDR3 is TGCAGTGCCCCAACTAGCGGGAGTTGGGAGACCCAGTACTTC. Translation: CSAPTSGSWETQYF.

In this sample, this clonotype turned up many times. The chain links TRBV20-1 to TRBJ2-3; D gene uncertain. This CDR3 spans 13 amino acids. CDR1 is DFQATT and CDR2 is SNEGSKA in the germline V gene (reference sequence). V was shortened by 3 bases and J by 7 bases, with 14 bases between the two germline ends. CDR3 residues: CSARAERGYTQYF. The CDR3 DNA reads TGCAGTGCTAGGGCGGAGAGAGGCTATACGCAGTATTTT.

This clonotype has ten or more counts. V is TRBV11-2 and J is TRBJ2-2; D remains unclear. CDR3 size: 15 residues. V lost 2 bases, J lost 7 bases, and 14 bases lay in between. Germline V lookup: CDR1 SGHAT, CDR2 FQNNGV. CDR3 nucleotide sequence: TGTGCCAGCAGCTTAAGGGCGAGATACGGCGGGGAGCTGTTTTTT. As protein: CASSLRARYGGELFF. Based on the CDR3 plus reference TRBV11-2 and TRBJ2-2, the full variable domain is EAGVAQSPRYKIIEKRQSVAFWCNPISGHATLYWYQQILGQGPKLLIQFQNNGVVDDSQLPKDRFSAERLKGVDSTLKIQPAKLEDSAVYLCASSLRARYGGELFFGEGSRLTVL.

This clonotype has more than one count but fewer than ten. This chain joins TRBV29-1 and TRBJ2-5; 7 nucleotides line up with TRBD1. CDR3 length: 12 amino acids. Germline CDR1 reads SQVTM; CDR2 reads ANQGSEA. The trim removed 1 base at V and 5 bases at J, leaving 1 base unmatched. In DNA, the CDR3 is TGCAGCGTTGAAGTAGGGGGCGAGACCCAGTACTTC. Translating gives CSVEVGGETQYF.

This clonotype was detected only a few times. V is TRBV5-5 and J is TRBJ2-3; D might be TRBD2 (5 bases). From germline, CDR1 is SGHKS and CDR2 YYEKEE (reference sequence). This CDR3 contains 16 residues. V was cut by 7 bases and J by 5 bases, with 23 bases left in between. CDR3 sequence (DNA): TGTGCCAGCGCTGGAGGAGGAAGACCCGACTTAGATACGCAGTATTTT. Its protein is CASAGGGRPDLDTQYF. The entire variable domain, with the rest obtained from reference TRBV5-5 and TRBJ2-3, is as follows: DAGVTQSPTHLIKTRGQQVTLRCSPISGHKSVSWYQQVLGQGPQFIFQYYEKEERGRGNFPDRFSARQFPNYSSELNVNALLLGDSALYLCASAGGGRPDLDTQYFGPGTRLTVL.

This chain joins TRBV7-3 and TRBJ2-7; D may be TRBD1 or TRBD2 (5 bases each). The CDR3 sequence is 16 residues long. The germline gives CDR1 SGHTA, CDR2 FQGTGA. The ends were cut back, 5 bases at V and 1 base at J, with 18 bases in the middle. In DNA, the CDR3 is TGTGCCAGCAGCCCTGATCCGGGACCCTCATCCTACGAGCAGTACTTC. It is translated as CASSPDPGPSSYEQYF.

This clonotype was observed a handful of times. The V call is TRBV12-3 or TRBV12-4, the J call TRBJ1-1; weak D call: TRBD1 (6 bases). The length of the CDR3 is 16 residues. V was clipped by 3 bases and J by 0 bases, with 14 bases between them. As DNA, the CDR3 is TGTGCCAGCAGTTTCTGGGGGGGGCAGGTGAACACTGAAGCTTTCTTT. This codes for CASSFWGGQVNTEAFF.

CDR3 in DNA: TGTGCCAGCAGCCCGGGACTAGCGGGACCGAACACCGGGGAGCTGTTTTTT. Protein product: CASSPGLAGPNTGELFF. The J gene is TRBJ2-2, the V gene TRBV7-3; TRBD2 aligns across 13 bases. The ends lost 5 bases at V and 0 bases at J; junction bases unmatched: 3. The CDR3 contains 17 residues. Germline CDR1 SGHTA, CDR2 FQGTGA.